The next 26 T cell receptor beta chains were all read from a single sample in a study of shared clonotypes between healthy human individuals (dated by TCRdb to between 2020 and 2021). Library preparation was by the immunoSEQ multiplex PCR assay. The immuneACCESS repertoire file appears here via TCRdb, limited to in-frame rearrangements. These files lack a portion of the clones; in checked studies, under half of the deficit traces to unresolved V genes, and the cause of the others is not known. The sample records around 1.6 million clones, 95% to 99% of which are singletons. The ten largest clones capture less than 0.55% of the sample. Input material: naive CD4+ T cells sorted from blood. Explained via the paper, the cell subset or site label denotes: CD45RA+ positively selected. Receptors originate from a young man in good health.

The chain links TRBV25-1 to TRBJ2-5, with TRBD2 matching over 14 bases. CDR3 length equals 17 residues. V dropped 1 base and J dropped 6; count of bases not matched to a gene: 7. Germline V CDR1 and CDR2: MGHDK, SYGVNS. The CDR3 nucleotides read TGTGCCAGCAGTGAATGGGCCGGGACTAGCGGGAGAAAGACCCAGTACTTC. Translating gives CASSEWAGTSGRKTQYF.

The CDR3 DNA sequence: TGTGCCACCCAAAGAGTGGGGGGGGCGAACACCGGGGAGCTGTTTTTT. It yields the protein CATQRVGGANTGELFF. The V call is TRBV11-2, the J call TRBJ2-2, with 7 bases lining up with TRBD2. CDR3 length: 16 residues. J gave up 0 bases and V 10 bases, and 11 bases lay outside the gene matches. The germline V gene encodes CDR1 SGHAT and CDR2 FQNNGV. Together with reference TRBV11-2 and TRBJ2-2, the CDR3 gives the full variable domain: EAGVAQSPRYKIIEKRQSVAFWCNPISGHATLYWYQQILGQGPKLLIQFQNNGVVDDSQLPKDRFSAERLKGVDSTLKIQPAKLEDSAVYLCATQRVGGANTGELFFGEGSRLTVL.

The CDR3 DNA follows: TGTGCCAGCAGCCGGGGACTAGAACACTACAATGAGCAGTTCTTC. The encoded protein is CASSRGLEHYNEQFF. The rearrangement links TRBV5-6 to TRBJ2-1, with 8 bases fitting TRBD2. V was clipped by 4 bases and J by 3 bases; unmatched bases: 6. The CDR3 length is 15 residues. Germline values: CDR1 SGHDT, CDR2 YYEEEE.

J is TRBJ2-7 and V is TRBV13; TRBD2 agrees at 10 bases. J lost 2 bases, V lost 3 bases, and 7 bases had no gene match. CDR1 is PRHDT and CDR2 is FYEKMQ in the germline V gene (reference sequence). CDR3 size: 16 residues. CDR3 coding DNA: TGTGCCAGCAGCTTGGGAACTAGCGGGGTAACCTACGAGCAGTACTTC. As protein: CASSLGTSGVTYEQYF.

The chain is built from TRBV18 and TRBJ2-3, with D perhaps matching TRBD2 (6 bases). In germline, CDR1 is KGHSH, CDR2 LQKENI. Trimming cost V 2 bases and J 3 bases, with 18 bases left between them. The CDR3 runs 17 residues. The CDR3 coding sequence is TGTGCCAGCTCACCAAGCGTTCCAGCGGGCGTAACAGATACGCAGTATTTT. Translated: CASSPSVPAGVTDTQYF.

The V call is TRBV9, the J call TRBJ2-1; 8 bases align to TRBD2. This CDR3 is 15 amino acids long. The germline CDR1 and CDR2 sequences are SGDLS and YYNGEE. Trimming at V came to 3 bases and at J to 4 bases, leaving 6 bases not matched to a gene. The CDR3 loop is CASSGLAGLYNEQFF. The CDR3 nucleotides read TGTGCCAGCAGCGGCCTAGCGGGTCTTTACAATGAGCAGTTCTTC.

This clone occurred once. This sequence joins TRBV6-1 and TRBJ2-7, with a tentative D call TRBD2 (5 bases). CDR3 length: 13 residues. Trimming took 6 bases from V and 6 from J, leaving 15 bases between them. From germline, CDR1 is MNHNS and CDR2 SASEGT. The CDR3 DNA follows: TGTGCCAGCAGCGCGTATTCTGGAGGCGAGCAGTACTTC. As protein: CASSAYSGGEQYF.

The chain is built from TRBV5-6 and TRBJ1-1; possibly TRBD1 for D (6 bases). The CDR3 spans 13 residues. V was clipped by 7 bases and J by 2 bases, with 12 bases between them. The germline V gene has CDR1 SGHDT and CDR2 YYEEEE. CDR3 loop: CASFQGLNTEAFF. CDR3 nucleotide sequence: TGTGCCAGCTTCCAGGGGCTAAACACTGAAGCTTTCTTT. Combining the CDR3 with reference TRBV5-6 and TRBJ1-1 gives the whole variable domain DAGVTQSPTHLIKTRGQQVTLRCSPKSGHDTVSWYQQALGQGPQFIFQYYEEEERQRGNFPDRFSGHQFPNYSSELNVNALLLGDSALYLCASFQGLNTEAFFGQGTRLTVV.

This chain connects TRBV5-4 to TRBJ2-7, with TRBD2 identical over 11 bases. The germline V gene has CDR1 SGHNT and CDR2 YYREEE (reference sequence). This CDR3 has 16 residues. The junction had 6 bases not matched to a gene; V was cut back by 4 bases and J by 0 bases. The CDR3 protein is CASSARTSGSSYEQYF. The CDR3 coding sequence is TGTGCCAGCAGCGCAAGGACTAGCGGGTCCTCCTACGAGCAGTACTTC.

The chain carries TRBV7-2 and TRBJ1-5; D possibly corresponds to TRBD1 (6 bases). Germline V CDR1 and CDR2: SGHTA, FQGNSA. The CDR3 covers 14 residues. Trimming removed 1 base from V and 5 bases from J, with 9 bases in between. The CDR3, as DNA: TGTGCCAGCAGCTTAGAGGGGGGTCATCAGCCCCAGCATTTT. This codes for CASSLEGGHQPQHF.

The chain joins TRBV7-8 to TRBJ1-5, with D unresolved. V lost 1 base and J lost 2, with 15 bases in between. The CDR3 runs to 17 residues. The germline V gene has CDR1 SGHVS and CDR2 FQNEAQ. The CDR3 coding sequence is TGTGCCAGCAGCTTAGAGGGCCTTGGTAATGGCAATCAGCCCCAGCATTTT. Translating gives CASSLEGLGNGNQPQHF.

J is TRBJ1-5 and V is TRBV10-3, with D perhaps TRBD1 (6 bases). Germline V gene data show CDR1 as ENHRY and CDR2 as SYGVKD. With 6 bases removed from V and 0 bases from J, the gap between germline ends came to 9 bases. This CDR3 contains 14 residues. The CDR3 region has the DNA TGTGCCATCAGGGGGGCATCTAGCAATCAGCCCCAGCATTTT. Protein: CAIRGASSNQPQHF.

V is TRBV7-2 and J is TRBJ1-3; the D is unclear. There are 15 residues in the CDR3. V lost 3 bases, J lost 0 bases, and 9 bases lay in between. In germline, CDR1 is SGHTA, CDR2 FQGNSA. CDR3 nucleotides: TGTGCCAGCAGCTTGACGGCGAGCTCTGGAAACACCATATATTTT. Encoded protein: CASSLTASSGNTIYF.

J is TRBJ1-1 and V is TRBV5-1; D possibly corresponds to TRBD1 (5 bases). The germline gives CDR1 SGHRS, CDR2 YFSETQ. The CDR3 is made up of 13 amino acids. Trimming stripped 5 bases from V and 4 bases from J, with 12 bases between. CDR3 sequence: CASRKDQGTEAFF. For the CDR3, the DNA is TGCGCCAGCAGAAAGGATCAGGGCACTGAAGCTTTCTTT.

V and J are TRBV7-9 and TRBJ2-1; no firm D call. CDR3 length: 14 amino acids. Per the germline V gene, CDR1 is SEHNR and CDR2 is FQNEAQ (reference sequence). V lost 8 bases to trimming and J lost 0 bases, with 11 bases between them. In nucleotides, the CDR3 is TGTGCCAGCCCTCGAAATATCTCCTACAATGAGCAGTTCTTC. Encoded protein: CASPRNISYNEQFF.

CDR3 region: CASSLVRARANYGYTF. The CDR3 nucleotides read TGTGCCAGCAGCTTAGTCCGTGCCCGAGCTAACTATGGCTACACCTTC. The chain has TRBV13 and TRBJ1-2; D unresolved. Trimming shortened V by 1 base and J by 0 bases, and 12 bases separated the two germline ends. CDR1 is PRHDT, CDR2 FYEKMQ, per germline (reference sequence). The CDR3 has 16 residues.

The V call is TRBV28, the J call TRBJ1-4; D possibly corresponds to TRBD1 (5 bases). The germline CDR1 and CDR2 sequences are MDHEN and SYDVKM. CDR3 length equals 14 residues. The V gene lost 3 bases and the J gene lost 8 bases, with 13 bases spanning the gap. The CDR3 nucleotides read TGTGCCAGCAGTTTCGGGGGGGGAGGAGAAAAACTGTTTTTT. It codes for CASSFGGGGEKLFF. Full variable domain (missing parts from reference TRBV28 and TRBJ1-4): DVKVTQSSRYLVKRTGEKVFLECVQDMDHENMFWYRQDPGLGLRLIYFSYDVKMKEKGDIPEGYSVSREKKERFSLILESASTNQTSMYLCASSFGGGGEKLFFGSGTQLSVL.

The chain is built from TRBV18 and TRBJ1-5, with 7 nucleotides matching TRBD1. There are 14 residues in the CDR3. The V gene's germline CDR1 is KGHSH and CDR2 LQKENI. The V and J ends lost 4 bases and 3 bases, in that order; junction bases with no gene match: 3. Here the CDR3 reads CASSRDRVNQPQHF. The DNA for the CDR3 is TGTGCCAGCTCACGCGACAGGGTCAATCAGCCCCAGCATTTT.

The genes are TRBV27 and TRBJ2-2; a weak D match, TRBD1 (7 bases). Germline loops: CDR1 MNHEY, CDR2 SMNVEV (reference sequence). Trimming left V 1 base short and J 5 bases short, with 14 bases between. This CDR3 is built from 16 residues. CDR3: CASSLLRGRETGELFF. Here the CDR3 DNA reads TGTGCCAGCAGTTTATTGAGGGGGCGGGAAACCGGGGAGCTGTTTTTT.

The rearrangement uses TRBV5-1 and TRBJ2-3; weak D call: TRBD1 (6 bases). Trimming took off 3 bases at V and 1 base at J, with 15 bases between the two ends. Germline V gene data show CDR1 as SGHRS and CDR2 as YFSETQ. The CDR3 is 16 amino acids. CDR3 DNA sequence: TGCGCCAGCAGCTCGTCACAGGGTTGGGGCACAGATACGCAGTATTTT. Its protein product is CASSSSQGWGTDTQYF.

This chain uses TRBV9 with TRBJ2-4; 7 bases fit TRBD1. J was trimmed by 0 bases and V by 3 bases; bases with no gene match: 6. CDR3 length: 16 amino acids. CDR1 SGDLS and CDR2 YYNGEE come from the germline V gene. The CDR3 loop reads CASSEPGQLAKNIQYF. CDR3 bases: TGTGCCAGCAGCGAGCCGGGACAGCTAGCCAAAAACATTCAGTACTTC.

CDR3 DNA: TGTGCCCGTAGGACTAGCGGGAGTTACAATGAGCAGTTCTTC. Residues: CARRTSGSYNEQFF. This chain connects TRBV30 to TRBJ2-1; the match to TRBD2 covers 13 bases. The CDR3 covers 14 residues. Germline V gives CDR1 GTSNPN, CDR2 SVGIG (reference sequence). V trimming: 8 bases; J trimming: 4 bases; junction bases outside the gene matches: 5. The variable domain in full, with the rest retrieved from reference TRBV30 and TRBJ2-1, is SQTIHQWPATLVQPVGSPLSLECTVEGTSNPNLYWYRQAAGRGLQLLFYSVGIGQISSEVPQNLSASRPQDRQFILSSKKLLLSDSGFYLCARRTSGSYNEQFFGPGTRLTVL.

Of note for this clone: The same CDR3 can be traced to other DNA sequences in this sample. The chain has TRBV18 and TRBJ2-3; D assignment may be TRBD1 or TRBD2 (5 bases each). CDR3 length: 14 residues. The V gene's germline CDR1 is KGHSH and CDR2 LQKENI. V was shortened by 3 bases and J by 0 bases, with 7 bases between the two germline ends. The CDR3 DNA follows: TGTGCCAGCTCACCGGGACGAAGCACAGATACGCAGTATTTT. Its protein product is CASSPGRSTDTQYF.

A word on this clone: Other DNA sequences of this sample code for an identical CDR3. This sequence joins TRBV7-2 and TRBJ2-5; D ambiguous. This CDR3 has 12 amino acids. V was shortened by 2 bases and J by 5 bases, with 6 bases between the two germline ends. Germline-derived CDR1 and CDR2 are SGHTA and FQGNSA. DNA of the CDR3: TGTGCCAGCAGCTTATATGGGGAGACCCAGTACTTC. This codes for CASSLYGETQYF.

V gene TRBV5-1 combines with J gene TRBJ2-3; 9 positions match TRBD1. Germline CDR1 SGHRS, CDR2 YFSETQ. V was clipped by 5 bases and J by 6 bases; unmatched bases: 16. This CDR3 contains 17 residues. CDR3 nucleotides: TGCGCCAGCAGTCCAACCCCACCGGGACAGGGATACGATACGCAGTATTTT. It is translated as CASSPTPPGQGYDTQYF.

This clone showed up just once. The chain employs TRBV10-3 and TRBJ2-1; the D gene is possibly TRBD1 (5 bases). V lost 10 bases and J 3 bases, leaving 16 bases between the germline ends. CDR3 length equals 14 residues. CDR1 is ENHRY, CDR2 SYGVKD, per germline. In DNA, the CDR3 is TGTGCCAGCCACCCGACAGCGAGCTACAATGAGCAGTTCTTC. Translated, it gives CASHPTASYNEQFF.